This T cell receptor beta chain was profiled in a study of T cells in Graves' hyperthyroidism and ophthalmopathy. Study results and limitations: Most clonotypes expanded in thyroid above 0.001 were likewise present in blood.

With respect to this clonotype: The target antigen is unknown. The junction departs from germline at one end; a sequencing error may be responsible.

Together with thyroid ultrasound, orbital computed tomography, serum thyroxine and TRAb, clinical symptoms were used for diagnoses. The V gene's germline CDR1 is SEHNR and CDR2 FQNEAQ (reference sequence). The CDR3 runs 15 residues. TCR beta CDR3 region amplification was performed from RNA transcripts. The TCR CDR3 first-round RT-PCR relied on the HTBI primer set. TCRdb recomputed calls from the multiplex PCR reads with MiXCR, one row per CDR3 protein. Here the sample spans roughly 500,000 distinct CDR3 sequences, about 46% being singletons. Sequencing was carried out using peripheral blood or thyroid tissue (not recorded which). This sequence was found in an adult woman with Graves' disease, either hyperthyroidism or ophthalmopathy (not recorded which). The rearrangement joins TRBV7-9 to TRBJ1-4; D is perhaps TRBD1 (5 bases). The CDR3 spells CASSQFGTGNEKLFF. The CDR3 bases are TGCGCCAGCAGCCAATTTGGGACGGGGAATGAAAAACTGTTTTTT.